Listed below are T cell receptor beta chains from one sample, sequenced in a study of cytomegalovirus exposure and HLA in healthy donors. Using immunoSEQ multiplex PCR, the repertoire was profiled, and TCRdb retains in-frame clones only, with some absent. The sample consists of roughly 120,000 clones, around 80% of them appearing once. Input material: PBMCs. These receptors were taken from a man aged 18 to 29 in good health and CMV-seronegative. CDR3s include the opening cysteine and the closing phenylalanine or tryptophan. D genes are given only for firm matches. Size values are once, few and many counts, or a class for expanded clones, and some rows have none.

TRBJ2-7 TRBV5-1 . TRBD1 CASSLRQGAYEQYF TGCGCCAGCAGCTTGAGGCAGGGGGCCTACGAGCAGTACTTC
TRBJ2-1 TRBV18 . TRBD1 CASSSGQPYQNEQFF TGTGCCAGCTCATCGGGACAGCCTTACCAGAATGAGCAGTTCTTC
TRBJ2-1 TRBV19 . TRBD2 CASSIGLASYNEQFF TGTGCCAGTAGTATCGGACTAGCTTCCTACAATGAGCAGTTCTTC
TRBJ1-6 TRBV7-3 . . CASSRGGGSRSPLHF TGTGCCAGCAGCCGCGGGGGGGGGTCCAGATCACCCCTCCACTTT
TRBJ2-5 TRBV25-1 . . CASSDSGYRKKEETQYF TGTGCCAGCAGTGATTCGGGGTATCGGAAGAAAGAAGAGACCCAGTACTTC
TRBJ2-7 TRBV6-4 once . CASRSTKPYEQYF TGTGCCAGCAGATCAACTAAGCCCTACGAGCAGTACTTC
TRBJ1-1 TRBV27 . . CASSLVGTGTGNTEAFF TGTGCCAGCAGTCTAGTTGGCACCGGGACTGGGAACACTGAAGCTTTCTTT
TRBJ2-1 TRBV6-5 . TRBD1 CASSQQGAEQFF TGTGCCAGCAGTCAACAGGGGGCTGAGCAGTTCTTC
TRBJ1-6 TRBV28 . TRBD1 CASSLSRQGVYNSPLHF TGTGCCAGCAGTTTATCTCGACAGGGGGTGTATAATTCACCCCTCCACTTT
TRBJ1-2 TRBV27 . TRBD1 CASSSTTGAGYGYTF TGTGCCAGCAGTTCCACGACAGGGGCGGGCTATGGCTACACCTTC
TRBJ2-3 TRBV29-1 . . CSVASSGPTTDTQYF TGCAGCGTTGCTTCCAGCGGCCCTACCACAGATACGCAGTATTTT
TRBJ2-1 TRBV5-6 . . CASSFRAPRGNEQFF TGTGCCAGCAGCTTCCGGGCACCCCGGGGAAATGAGCAGTTCTTC
TRBJ2-5 TRBV6-5 . . CASRSEWETQYF TGTGCCAGCAGGTCCGAGTGGGAGACCCAGTACTTC
TRBJ2-7 TRBV7-2 . TRBD2 CASSLVARTSGEQYF TGTGCCAGCAGCTTAGTGGCCCGGACTAGCGGCGAGCAGTACTTC
TRBJ1-1 TRBV7-2 . . CASSKRGINTEAFF TGTGCCAGCAGCAAGAGGGGGATAAACACTGAAGCTTTCTTT
TRBJ2-2 TRBV5-1 . . CASSPVTLATGELFF TGCGCCAGCAGCCCAGTCACCCTCGCTACCGGGGAGCTGTTTTTT
TRBJ2-5 TRBV7-6 . . CASSPNTQVLAETQYF TGTGCCAGCAGCCCCAACACACAGGTTCTAGCGGAGACCCAGTACTTC
TRBJ2-2 TRBV29-1 . TRBD2 CSVDSGVSGTGGLFF TGCAGCGTTGACAGCGGGGTATCGGGCACCGGGGGGCTGTTTTTT
TRBJ2-3 TRBV13 once TRBD2 CASSLVAGGPDTQYF TGTGCCAGCAGCTTAGTAGCGGGAGGGCCGGATACGCAGTATTTT
TRBJ2-1 TRBV18 . TRBD2 CASSNAGVSYNEQFF TGTGCCAGCTCCAACGCGGGAGTCTCCTACAATGAGCAGTTCTTC
TRBJ2-3 TRBV7-9 . TRBD2 CASRYPGRASDTQYF TGTGCCAGCAGATATCCCGGGAGGGCCTCAGATACGCAGTATTTT
TRBJ2-1 TRBV7-6 . TRBD2 CASSRTRGSDEQFF TGTGCCAGCAGCAGGACTAGGGGCTCCGATGAGCAGTTCTTC
TRBJ1-5 TRBV28 . TRBD1 CASSGQIVNQPQHF TGTGCCAGCTCGGGACAGATAGTAAATCAGCCCCAGCATTTT
TRBJ1-6 TRBV4-2 . TRBD1 CASSQPGQGNSPLHF TGTGCCAGCAGCCAACCGGGACAGGGGAATTCACCCCTCCACTTT
TRBJ1-5 TRBV28 once . CASSRGDNATPQHF TGTGCCAGCAGTCGAGGGGACAATGCGACGCCCCAGCATTTT
TRBJ1-2 TRBV18 . TRBD1 CASSPTTGDNYGYTF TGTGCCAGCTCACCGACGACAGGGGATAACTATGGCTACACCTTC
TRBJ2-7 TRBV6-5 . TRBD1 CASSLQTGGEQYF TGTGCCAGCAGTTTACAGACAGGGGGCGAGCAGTACTTC
TRBJ1-1 TRBV6-5 . . CASSYSSVEVNTEAFF TGTGCCAGCAGTTACTCTTCCGTAGAGGTGAACACTGAAGCTTTCTTT
TRBJ2-3 TRBV11-2 . . CASRPVSTDTQYF TGTGCCAGCAGACCAGTGTCCACAGATACGCAGTATTTT
TRBJ1-4 TRBV6-6 . . CASSFGGGGTNEKLFF TGTGCCAGCAGCTTCGGAGGGGGGGGAACTAATGAAAAACTGTTTTTT
TRBJ1-5 TRBV29-1 . TRBD1 CSVGQGVTGQPQHF TGCAGCGTGGGACAGGGGGTAACGGGACAGCCCCAGCATTTT
TRBJ2-5 TRBV23-1 . . CADIPSRIYQETQYF TGCGCCGACATCCCGAGCAGGATATACCAAGAGACCCAGTACTTC
TRBJ2-5 TRBV27 . TRBD2 CASSWAGTSGSRRETQYF TGTGCCAGCAGTTGGGCAGGGACTAGCGGGAGTCGGAGAGAGACCCAGTACTTC
TRBJ2-5 TRBV28 . . CASSTRETQYF TGTGCCAGCAGTACGAGAGAGACCCAGTACTTC